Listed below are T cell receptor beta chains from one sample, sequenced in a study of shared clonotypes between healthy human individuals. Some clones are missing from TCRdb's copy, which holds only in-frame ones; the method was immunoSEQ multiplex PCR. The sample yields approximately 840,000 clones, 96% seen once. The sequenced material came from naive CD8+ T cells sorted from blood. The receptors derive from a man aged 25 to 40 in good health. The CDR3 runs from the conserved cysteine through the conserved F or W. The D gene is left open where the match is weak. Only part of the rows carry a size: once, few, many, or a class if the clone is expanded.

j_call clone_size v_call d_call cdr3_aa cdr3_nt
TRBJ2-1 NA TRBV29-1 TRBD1 CSVVGQGRRGEQFF TGCAGCGTTGTTGGACAGGGTCGAAGGGGTGAGCAGTTCTTC
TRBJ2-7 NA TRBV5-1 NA CASSLANQLPLYEQYF TGCGCCAGCAGCTTGGCCAACCAGCTACCCCTCTACGAGCAGTACTTC
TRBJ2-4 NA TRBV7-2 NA CASSQGLSLDQNIQYF TGTGCCAGCAGCCAAGGACTTTCTCTCGACCAAAACATTCAGTACTTC
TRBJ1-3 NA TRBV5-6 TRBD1 CASSLAAGGGNTIYF TGTGCCAGCAGCTTGGCGGCAGGGGGTGGAAACACCATATATTTT
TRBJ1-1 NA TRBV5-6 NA CASSSSAVYTEAFF TGTGCCAGCAGCTCCTCGGCTGTCTACACTGAAGCTTTCTTT
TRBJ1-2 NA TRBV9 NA CASSGTMLPGRLYGYTF TGTGCCAGCAGCGGAACGATGCTCCCCGGAAGGCTCTATGGCTACACCTTC
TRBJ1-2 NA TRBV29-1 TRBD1 CSVEVRQGATYGYTF TGCAGCGTTGAAGTGAGGCAGGGGGCCACCTATGGCTACACCTTC
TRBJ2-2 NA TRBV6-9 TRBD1 CASSYSGDRGSLANTGELFF TGTGCCAGCAGTTATTCCGGAGACAGGGGATCCCTCGCGAACACCGGGGAGCTGTTTTTT
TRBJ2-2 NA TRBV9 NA CASSVVPDSTSNTGELFF TGTGCCAGCAGCGTAGTCCCGGACTCGACCTCGAACACCGGGGAGCTGTTTTTT
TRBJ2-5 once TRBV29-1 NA CSVDEAIQETQYF TGCAGCGTTGACGAGGCCATTCAAGAGACCCAGTACTTC
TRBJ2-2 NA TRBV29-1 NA CSVDKDSNTGELFF TGCAGCGTTGATAAGGACAGTAACACCGGGGAGCTGTTTTTT
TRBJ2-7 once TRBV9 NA CASSVVSVENSYEQYF TGTGCCAGCAGCGTAGTGTCTGTTGAAAACTCCTACGAGCAGTACTTC
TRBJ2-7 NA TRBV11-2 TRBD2 CASSLTSGGGYEQYF TGTGCCAGCAGCTTAACTAGCGGGGGAGGCTACGAGCAGTACTTC
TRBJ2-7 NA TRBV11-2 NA CASSLELGALTYEQYF TGTGCCAGCAGCTTAGAGCTGGGTGCGCTCACCTACGAGCAGTACTTC
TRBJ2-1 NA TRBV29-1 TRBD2 CSVEGTSGSGYNEQFF TGCAGCGTTGAGGGGACTAGCGGGAGTGGGTACAATGAGCAGTTCTTC
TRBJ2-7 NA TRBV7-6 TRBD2 CASSSLSPRLAGWYEQYF TGTGCCAGCAGCTCACTGAGCCCAAGACTAGCGGGATGGTACGAGCAGTACTTC
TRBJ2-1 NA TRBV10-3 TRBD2 CAISTTSGAEYNEQFF TGTGCCATCAGTACGACTAGCGGGGCTGAATACAATGAGCAGTTCTTC
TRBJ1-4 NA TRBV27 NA CATAPKDVRSLANEKLFF TGTGCCACTGCCCCGAAGGATGTCAGGTCCCTCGCTAATGAAAAACTGTTTTTT
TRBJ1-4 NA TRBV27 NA CASSLSRSSEKLFF TGTGCCAGCAGTTTATCTCGATCCAGCGAAAAACTGTTTTTT
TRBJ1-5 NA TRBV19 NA CASKVPQSNQPQHF TGTGCCAGTAAGGTGCCTCAAAGCAATCAGCCCCAGCATTTT
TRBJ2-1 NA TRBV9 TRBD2 CASSVGGGSYNEQFF TGTGCCAGCAGCGTAGGCGGGGGGTCCTACAATGAGCAGTTCTTC
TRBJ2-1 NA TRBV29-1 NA CSVVGGRQVNEQFF TGCAGCGTTGTCGGCGGGAGACAGGTGAATGAGCAGTTCTTC
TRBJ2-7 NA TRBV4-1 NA CASSQQTNEQYF TGCGCCAGCAGCCAGCAGACTAACGAGCAGTACTTC
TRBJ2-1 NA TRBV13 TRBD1 CASSRTGDNEQFF TGTGCCAGCAGCCGGACAGGGGACAATGAGCAGTTCTTC
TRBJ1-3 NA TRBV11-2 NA CASSLGKGLSGNTIYF TGTGCCAGCAGCTTAGGCAAGGGCCTCTCTGGAAACACCATATATTTT
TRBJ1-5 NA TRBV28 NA CASSSRGAVGGSNQPQHF TGTGCCAGCAGCTCGCGGGGGGCAGTCGGGGGTAGCAATCAGCCCCAGCATTTT
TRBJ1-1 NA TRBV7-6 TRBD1 CASSSGQGARAFF TGTGCCAGCAGCTCCGGACAGGGAGCGCGAGCTTTCTTT
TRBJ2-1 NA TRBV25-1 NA CASSEPDSTLSSYNEQFF TGTGCCAGCAGTGAACCGGATTCGACATTAAGCTCCTACAATGAGCAGTTCTTC
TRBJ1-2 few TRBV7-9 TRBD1 CASRPRDREGDYGYDYTF TGTGCCAGCAGACCCAGGGACAGGGAAGGGGACTATGGCTATGACTACACCTTC
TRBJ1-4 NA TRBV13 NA CASSLEAEEKLFF TGTGCCAGCAGCTTAGAGGCCGAGGAAAAACTGTTTTTT
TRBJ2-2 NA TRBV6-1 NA CASRPGRKTGELFF TGTGCCAGCAGACCGGGGCGTAAAACCGGGGAGCTGTTTTTT
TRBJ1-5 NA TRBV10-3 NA CAIRGEGRDQPQHF TGTGCCATTCGAGGGGAGGGTCGGGACCAGCCCCAGCATTTT
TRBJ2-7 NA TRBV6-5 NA CASCIGGASTYEQYF TGTGCCAGCTGCATAGGGGGGGCTTCAACCTACGAGCAGTACTTC
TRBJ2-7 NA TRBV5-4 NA CASRDSGHEQYF TGTGCCAGCAGGGACTCCGGGCACGAGCAGTACTTC
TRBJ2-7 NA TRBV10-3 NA CAIREGTTYEQYF TGTGCCATCAGAGAAGGGACCACCTACGAGCAGTACTTC
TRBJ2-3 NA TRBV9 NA CASSGTRVFTDTQYF TGTGCCAGCAGCGGTACACGGGTTTTCACAGATACGCAGTATTTT
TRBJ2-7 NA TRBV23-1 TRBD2 CASSPTRSGRYHYEQYF TGCGCCAGCAGTCCAACCCGAAGCGGGAGGTACCACTACGAGCAGTACTTC
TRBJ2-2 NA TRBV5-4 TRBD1 CASSPGQAGELFF TGTGCCAGCAGCCCGGGACAGGCCGGGGAGCTGTTTTTT
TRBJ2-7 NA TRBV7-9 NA CASSPKADSSYEQYF TGTGCCAGCAGCCCGAAAGCGGACAGCTCCTACGAGCAGTACTTC
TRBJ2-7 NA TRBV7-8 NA CASSQIQGYEQYF TGTGCCAGCAGCCAGATACAGGGCTACGAGCAGTACTTC
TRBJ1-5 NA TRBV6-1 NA CASSEHLVIQPQHF TGTGCCAGCAGTGAACACCTAGTAATTCAGCCCCAGCATTTT
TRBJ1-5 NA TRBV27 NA CASSLQPNQPQHF TGTGCCAGCAGCCTACAGCCAAATCAGCCCCAGCATTTT
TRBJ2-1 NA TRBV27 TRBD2 CASRFFGTSGINEQFF TGTGCCAGCAGATTTTTCGGGACTAGCGGGATCAATGAGCAGTTCTTC
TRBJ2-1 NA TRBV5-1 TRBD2 CASSWTSISPQFF TGCGCCAGCAGCTGGACTAGTATTTCACCGCAGTTCTTC
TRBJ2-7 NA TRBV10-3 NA CAISESHIRTASGQYF TGTGCCATCAGTGAGTCCCACATTAGGACCGCGAGCGGGCAGTACTTC
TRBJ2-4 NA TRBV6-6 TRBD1 CASSEPGQPNIQYF TGTGCCAGCAGCGAACCGGGACAGCCAAACATTCAGTACTTC
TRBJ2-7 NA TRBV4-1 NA CASSQSSGLAYEQYF TGCGCCAGCAGCCAATCTTCGGGGCTAGCCTACGAGCAGTACTTC
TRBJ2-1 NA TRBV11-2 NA CASSLVVMKDGEQFF TGTGCCAGCAGCTTAGTAGTAATGAAGGACGGTGAGCAGTTCTTC
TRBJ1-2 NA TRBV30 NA CATRLRAWGYGYTF TGTGCAACCAGACTCCGGGCCTGGGGTTATGGCTACACCTTC
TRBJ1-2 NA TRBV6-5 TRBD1 CASSTTGGNYGYTF TGTGCCAGCAGTACGACAGGGGGCAACTATGGCTACACCTTC
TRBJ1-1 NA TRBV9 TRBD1 CASSADRGDTEAFF TGTGCCAGCAGCGCGGACAGGGGGGACACTGAAGCTTTCTTT
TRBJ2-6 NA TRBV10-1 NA CASSAGKGSGANVLTF TGCGCCAGCAGCGCAGGGAAGGGCTCTGGGGCCAACGTCCTGACTTTC
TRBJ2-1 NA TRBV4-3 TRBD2 CASSQDPTSGRSTYNEQFF TGCGCCAGCAGCCAAGACCCCACTAGCGGGAGGTCGACGTACAATGAGCAGTTCTTC
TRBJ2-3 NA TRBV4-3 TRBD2 CASSQEILAEEGESDTQYF TGCGCCAGCAGCCAAGAAATTCTAGCGGAGGAGGGTGAATCAGATACGCAGTATTTT
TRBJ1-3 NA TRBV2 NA CASDPQASSGNTIYF TGTGCCAGCGACCCCCAAGCATCCTCTGGAAACACCATATATTTT
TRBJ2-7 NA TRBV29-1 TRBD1 CSVVGTGIVPTYEQYF TGCAGCGTTGTGGGGACAGGGATTGTCCCTACCTACGAGCAGTACTTC
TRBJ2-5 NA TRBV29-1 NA CSAGVTGTKQETQYF TGCAGCGCTGGGGTCACCGGGACGAAGCAAGAGACCCAGTACTTC
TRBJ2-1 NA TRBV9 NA CASSPSGTPYNEQFF TGTGCCAGCAGCCCCTCGGGGACCCCCTACAATGAGCAGTTCTTC
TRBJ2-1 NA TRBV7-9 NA CASSSPASGIYNEQFF TGTGCCAGCAGCTCCCCGGCTAGTGGGATATACAATGAGCAGTTCTTC